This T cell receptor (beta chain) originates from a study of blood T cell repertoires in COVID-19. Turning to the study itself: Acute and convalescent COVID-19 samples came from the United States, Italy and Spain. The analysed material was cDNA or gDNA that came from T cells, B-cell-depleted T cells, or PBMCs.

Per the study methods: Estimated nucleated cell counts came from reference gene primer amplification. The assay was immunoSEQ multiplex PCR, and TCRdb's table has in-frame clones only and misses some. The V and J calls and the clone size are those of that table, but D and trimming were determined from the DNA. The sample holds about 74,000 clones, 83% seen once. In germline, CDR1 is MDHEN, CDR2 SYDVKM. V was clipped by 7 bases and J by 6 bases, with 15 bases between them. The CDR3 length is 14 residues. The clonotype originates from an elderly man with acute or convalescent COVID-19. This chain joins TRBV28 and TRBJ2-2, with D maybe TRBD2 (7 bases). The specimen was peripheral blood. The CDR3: CASTSGGGPGELFF. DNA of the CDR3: TGTGCCAGCACCTCTGGGGGGGGGCCCGGGGAGCTGTTTTTT. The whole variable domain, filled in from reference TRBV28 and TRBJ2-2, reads DVKVTQSSRYLVKRTGEKVFLECVQDMDHENMFWYRQDPGLGLRLIYFSYDVKMKEKGDIPEGYSVSREKKERFSLILESASTNQTSMYLCASTSGGGPGELFFGEGSRLTVL.